This TCR beta chain was obtained from a study of blood T cell repertoires in COVID-19. Libraries were prepared by immunoSEQ multiplex PCR; TCRdb keeps only in-frame clonotypes and omits some of them. The repertoire consists of approximately 360,000 clones, with around 87% occurring once and the leading ten covering around 0.95%. CDR3 length equals 14 residues. The V gene end was trimmed by 6 bases and the J gene end by 7 bases; junction bases not matched to a gene: 11. CDR1 is LNHDA and CDR2 is SQIVND in the germline V gene (reference sequence). The rearrangement uses TRBV19 and TRBJ1-1; TRBD1 matches 7 bases. The sequenced sample consisted of PBMCs or T cells enriched from blood (not recorded which). This clonotype was sampled from a young woman with acute COVID-19. As DNA, the CDR3 is TGTGCCAGTAGCCCGGGACAGTTCACCCATGAAGCTTTCTTT. Amino acid sequence: CASSPGQFTHEAFF.